This T cell receptor (beta chain) came from a study of CD8+ T cells in alopecia areata. Collection of lesional scalp punch biopsies and peripheral blood was performed in alopecia areata patients. This CDR3 is 15 amino acids long. Germline lookup yields CDR1 KGHSH and CDR2 LQKENI. V lost 5 bases and J 6 bases, leaving 17 bases between the germline ends. Isolated RNA was reverse transcribed into cDNA used as the sequencing template. Some clones are missing from TCRdb's copy, which holds only in-frame ones; the method was immunoSEQ multiplex PCR. Of about 91,000 clones in the sample, roughly 42% are singletons; the top ten hold almost 0.8%.

The clonotype comes from a human donor with alopecia areata. The specimen was CD4+ T cells sorted from blood. The genes are TRBV18 and TRBJ2-1, with D maybe TRBD1 (6 bases). CDR3 DNA: TGTGCCAGCTCAGCAGAAGGCCGCAGGGGCAATGAGCAGTTCTTC. This translates into CASSAEGRRGNEQFF.